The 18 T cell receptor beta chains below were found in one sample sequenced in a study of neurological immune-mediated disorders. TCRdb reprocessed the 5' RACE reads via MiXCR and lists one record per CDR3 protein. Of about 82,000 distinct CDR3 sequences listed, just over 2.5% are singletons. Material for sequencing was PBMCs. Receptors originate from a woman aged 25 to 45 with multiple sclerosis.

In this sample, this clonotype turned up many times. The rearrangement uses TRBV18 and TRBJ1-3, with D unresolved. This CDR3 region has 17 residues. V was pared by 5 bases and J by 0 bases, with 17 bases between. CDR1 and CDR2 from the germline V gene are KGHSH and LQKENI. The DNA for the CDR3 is TGTGCCAGCTCATCGCGAATCCAGGAACCCTCTGGAAACACCATATATTTT. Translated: CASSSRIQEPSGNTIYF.

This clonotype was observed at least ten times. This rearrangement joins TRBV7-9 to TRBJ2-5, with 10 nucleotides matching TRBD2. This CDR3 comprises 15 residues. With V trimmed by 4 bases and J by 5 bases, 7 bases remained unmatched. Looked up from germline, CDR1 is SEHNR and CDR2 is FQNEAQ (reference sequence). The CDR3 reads CASSSPSGRLETQYF. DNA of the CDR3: TGTGCCAGCAGCTCCCCTAGCGGGAGATTGGAGACCCAGTACTTC. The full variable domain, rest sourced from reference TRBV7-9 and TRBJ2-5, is DTGVSQNPRHKITKRGQNVTFRCDPISEHNRLYWYRQTLGQGPEFLTYFQNEAQLEKSRLLSDRFSAERPKGSFSTLEIQRTEQGDSAMYLCASSSPSGRLETQYFGPGTRLLVL.

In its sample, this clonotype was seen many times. In DNA form, the CDR3 reads TGCGCCAGCAGCTTCGCGTCAGGCACAGATACGCAGTATTTT. This encodes CASSFASGTDTQYF. The chain couples TRBV5-1 to TRBJ2-3; D remains unclear. The CDR3 runs to 14 residues. Trimming took off 2 bases at V and 1 base at J, with 8 bases between the two ends. From germline, CDR1 is SGHRS and CDR2 YFSETQ. Full variable domain (outside the CDR3, taken from reference TRBV5-1 and TRBJ2-3): KAGVTQTPRYLIKTRGQQVTLSCSPISGHRSVSWYQQTPGQGLQFLFEYFSETQRNKGNFPGRFSGRQFSNSRSEMNVSTLELGDSALYLCASSFASGTDTQYFGPGTRLTVL.

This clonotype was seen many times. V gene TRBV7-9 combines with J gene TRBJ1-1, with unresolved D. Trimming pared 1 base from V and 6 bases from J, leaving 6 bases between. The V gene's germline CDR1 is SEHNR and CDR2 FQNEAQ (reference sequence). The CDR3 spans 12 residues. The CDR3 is CASSLGKPEAFF. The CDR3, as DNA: TGTGCCAGCAGCTTAGGGAAACCTGAAGCTTTCTTT.

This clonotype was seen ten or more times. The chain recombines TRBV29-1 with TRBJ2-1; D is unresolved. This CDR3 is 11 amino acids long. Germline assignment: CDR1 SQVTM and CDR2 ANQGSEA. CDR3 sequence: CRASSHNEQFF. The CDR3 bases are TGCAGGGCCAGTTCTCACAATGAGCAGTTCTTC.

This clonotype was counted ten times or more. Written as DNA, the CDR3 is TGCGCCAGCAGCTTGGTTCCAGATACGCAGTATTTT. Its translation: CASSLVPDTQYF. The chain is built from TRBV5-1 and TRBJ2-3; D not certain. The CDR3 consists of 12 residues. V lost 0 bases and J 4 bases, leaving 3 bases between the germline ends. The germline gives CDR1 SGHRS, CDR2 YFSETQ.

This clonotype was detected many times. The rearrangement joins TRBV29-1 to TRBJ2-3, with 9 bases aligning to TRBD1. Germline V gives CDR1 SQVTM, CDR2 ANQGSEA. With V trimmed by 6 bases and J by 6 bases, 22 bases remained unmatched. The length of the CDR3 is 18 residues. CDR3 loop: CSVGSPGQGTSLQDTQYF. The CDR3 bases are TGCAGCGTGGGGAGCCCGGGACAGGGAACCTCCTTACAGGATACGCAGTATTTT.

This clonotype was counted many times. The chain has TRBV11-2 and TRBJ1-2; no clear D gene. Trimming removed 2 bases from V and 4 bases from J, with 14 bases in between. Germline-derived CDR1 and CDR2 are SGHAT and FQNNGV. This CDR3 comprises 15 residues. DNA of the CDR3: TGTGCCAGCAGCTTAACCAACAGCGATTCCTATGGCTACACCTTC. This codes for CASSLTNSDSYGYTF.

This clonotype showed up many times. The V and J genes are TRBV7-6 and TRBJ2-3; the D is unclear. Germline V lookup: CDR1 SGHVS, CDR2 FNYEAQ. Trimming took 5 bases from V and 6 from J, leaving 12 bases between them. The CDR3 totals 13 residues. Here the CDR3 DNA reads TGTGCCAGCAGCCCCCAAGGTCCGGATACGCAGTATTTT. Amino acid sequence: CASSPQGPDTQYF.

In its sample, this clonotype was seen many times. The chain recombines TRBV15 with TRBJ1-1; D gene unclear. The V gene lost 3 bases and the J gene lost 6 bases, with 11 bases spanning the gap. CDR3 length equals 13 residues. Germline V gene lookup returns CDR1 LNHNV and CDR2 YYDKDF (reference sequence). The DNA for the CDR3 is TGTGCCACCAGCAGGGCCGTGAGTTCTGAAGCTTTCTTT. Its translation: CATSRAVSSEAFF.

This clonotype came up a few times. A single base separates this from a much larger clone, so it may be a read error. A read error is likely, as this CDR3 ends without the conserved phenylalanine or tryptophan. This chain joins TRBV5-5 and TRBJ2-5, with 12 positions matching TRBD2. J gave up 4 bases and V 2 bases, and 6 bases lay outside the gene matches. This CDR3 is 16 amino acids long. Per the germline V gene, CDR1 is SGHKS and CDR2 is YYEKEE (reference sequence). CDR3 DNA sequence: TGTGCCAGCAGCTTCGGACTAGCGGGAAGTGGAGAGACCCAGTACTGC. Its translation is CASSFGLAGSGETQYC.

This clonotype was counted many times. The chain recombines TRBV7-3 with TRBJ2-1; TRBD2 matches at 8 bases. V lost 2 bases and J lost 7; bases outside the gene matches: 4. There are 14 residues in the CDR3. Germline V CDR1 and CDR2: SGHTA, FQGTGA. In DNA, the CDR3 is TGTGCCAGCAGCTTAGTACCGGGGGGGAATGAGCAGTTCTTC. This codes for CASSLVPGGNEQFF. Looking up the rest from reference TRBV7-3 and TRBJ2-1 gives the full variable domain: GAGVSQTPSNKVTEKGKYVELRCDPISGHTALYWYRQSLGQGPEFLIYFQGTGAADDSGLPNDRFFAVRPEGSVSTLKIQRTERGDSAVYLCASSLVPGGNEQFFGPGTRLTVL.

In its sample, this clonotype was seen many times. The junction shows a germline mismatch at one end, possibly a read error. CDR3 in amino acids: CAWNEGFDSGAKVLTF. DNA of the CDR3: TGTGCCTGGAATGAGGGCTTCGACTCTGGGGCCAAAGTCCTGACTTTC. V is TRBV30 and J is TRBJ2-6; D tentatively fits TRBD1 or TRBD2 (5 bases each). Germline assignment: CDR1 GTSNPN and CDR2 SVGIG (reference sequence). The CDR3 sequence is 16 residues long.

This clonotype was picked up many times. The CDR3 loop reads CASSPTRQETQYF. DNA for the CDR3: TGTGCCAGCTCACCAACTAGGCAAGAGACCCAGTACTTC. The rearrangement links TRBV18 to TRBJ2-5; tentative D call: TRBD2 (5 bases). The V and J ends lost 2 bases and 2 bases respectively, with 6 bases between them. This CDR3 spans 13 amino acids. Germline V CDR1 and CDR2: KGHSH, LQKENI.

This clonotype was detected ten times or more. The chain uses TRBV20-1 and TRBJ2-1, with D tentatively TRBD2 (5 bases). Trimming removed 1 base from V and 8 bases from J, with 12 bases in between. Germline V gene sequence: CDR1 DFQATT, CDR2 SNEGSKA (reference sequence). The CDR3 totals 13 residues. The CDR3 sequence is CSARGTRWDEQFF. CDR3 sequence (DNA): TGCAGTGCTAGAGGAACTAGGTGGGATGAGCAGTTCTTC.

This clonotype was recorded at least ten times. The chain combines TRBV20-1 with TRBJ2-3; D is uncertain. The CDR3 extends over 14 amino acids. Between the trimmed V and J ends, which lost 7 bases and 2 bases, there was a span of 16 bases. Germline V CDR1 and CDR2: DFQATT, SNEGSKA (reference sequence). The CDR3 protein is CSGDLAPNTDTQYF. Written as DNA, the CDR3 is TGCAGTGGGGATTTGGCGCCAAACACAGATACGCAGTATTTT.

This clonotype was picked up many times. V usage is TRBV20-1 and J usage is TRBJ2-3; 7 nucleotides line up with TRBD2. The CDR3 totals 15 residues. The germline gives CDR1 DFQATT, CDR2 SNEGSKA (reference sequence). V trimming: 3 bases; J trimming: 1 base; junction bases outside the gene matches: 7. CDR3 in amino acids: CSASGDSGRTDTQYF. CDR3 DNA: TGCAGTGCTAGCGGGGATAGCGGGCGCACAGATACGCAGTATTTT.

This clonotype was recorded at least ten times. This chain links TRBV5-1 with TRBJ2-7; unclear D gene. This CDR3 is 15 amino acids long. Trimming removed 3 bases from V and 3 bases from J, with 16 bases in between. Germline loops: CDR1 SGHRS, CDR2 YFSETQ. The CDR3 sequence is CASSSPGPPHYEQYF. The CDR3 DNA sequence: TGCGCCAGCAGCTCACCAGGTCCCCCCCACTACGAGCAGTACTTC.